This T cell receptor beta chain was retrieved from a study of T cells after yellow fever vaccination (dated by TCRdb to 2018 to 2020). At the level of the whole study: The SMART-Seq v4 Ultra Low Input RNA kit was used to prepare libraries from fractions with low cell numbers. Blood samples were taken at several timepoints before and after primary and secondary immunization, and bulk PBMC replicates and cell subsets were isolated. To follow T-cell clones before and after both primary and booster YFV17D yellow fever vaccination, bulk TCR alpha and beta repertoires underwent longitudinal sequencing. Two healthy male donors made up the cohort, one aged 18 to 29 years and the other aged 30 to 40 years. Paper-wide results and their limitations: After the booster, most of the clones that had expanded following primary vaccination were detected again (almost 98% of CD4 and around 90% of CD8), which suggests that memory was broadly maintained. Only a couple of donors were included in the study, so the extent to which the findings can be generalized is limited. Compared with the primary T-cell response, the secondary T-cell response was weaker but faster, peaking on day 5 rather than day 15. A small fraction of clonotypes appeared in both the CD4 and CD8 compartments, likely as a result of convergent recombination. Computational filtering was required because FACS-sorted repertoires could contain abundant contaminating clonotypes from the bulk population.

The data were produced on an Illumina NovaSeq 6000. Synthesis of TCR cDNA relied on 5'RACE template switching, a step that introduced a universal primer site along with unique molecular identifiers. Priming of cDNA synthesis was performed from both the TCR alpha and TCR beta constant segments. Libraries were amplified in two PCR steps, with sample barcodes and sequencing adapters added in the second step. Sequencing of the libraries was done on either Illumina HiSeq 2500 (2x100 bp) or NovaSeq (2x150 bp). Per the source publication's procedure: MIGEC handled demultiplexing of reads and collapsing into UMI consensus sequences, while MiXCR performed V(D)J alignment. Clonotypes responding to the vaccine were identified with edgeR on replicate PBMC samples, with the criteria of FDR below 0.01 and a log2 fold change above 5 up to day 15. Bulk clonotypes were assigned CD4 or CD8 identity according to which sequenced CD4 or CD8 repertoire held them at higher abundance. The public reads were quality trimmed at Q25 with fastp and then assembled into clones with MiXCR by TCRdb, keeping productive beta chains. Rows are unified per CDR3 protein, each entry keeping the most common DNA and genes. The V and J calls follow TCRdb's processing rather than the paper's. In all, the sample holds some 320,000 distinct CDR3 sequences, and about 10% of those were seen once. Under 4% of the sample goes to the ten largest clones.

Looking up the germline V gene yields CDR1 SGHTA and CDR2 FQGTGA. V loses 2 bases of germline sequence and J loses 0 bases, and the interval between the two ends is 8 bases. From the cysteine through the valine, the CDR3 covers 14 amino acids. The sequence is cut down to CDR3 DNA, 42 bases in frame from base 1. This clonotype was observed a handful of times. Its antigen specificity is not known. It has no much larger one-base neighbor in the sample; base qualities were not kept. The treatment or condition label corresponds to: live attenuated yellow fever vaccine strain. PBMCs were isolated from peripheral blood using a standard Ficoll-Paque protocol. Dynabeads CD4 and CD8 positive selection kits were used to isolate CD4 and CD8 T-cell fractions. TriZol was used to extract RNA from bulk PBMCs, from CD4 and CD8 fractions, and from dextramer-positive and dextramer-negative fractions.

The V gene is TRBV7-3 and the J gene is TRBJ2-7, with the D gene call left open. The sample in question was CD4+ T cells sorted from PBMCs, obtained 45 days after the yellow fever booster vaccination. This TCR derives from a man aged 18 to 29 who received the YFV17D yellow fever vaccine. The DNA is TGTGCCAGCAGCTTAGTACAGTCCTCCTACGAGCAGTACGTC. Translated, this is CASSLVQSSYEQYV.